A single sample is the source of the 23 T cell receptor beta chains below, sequenced in a study of T cell repertoires in cytomegalovirus infection. TCRdb passed the reads through MiXCR, listing each CDR3 protein once. Of about 920,000 distinct CDR3 sequences detected, approximately 32% appear once; the ten largest clones hold under 15%. What these receptors recognize is not known. Source: cultured CD8+ T cells from PBMCs, taken from culture after CMV antigen stimulation. The receptors shown here come from a human donor in good health (CMV status not recorded). Some clones in this sample may be carry-over from other donors' samples.

In this sample, this clonotype turned up a few times. The gene calls are TRBV7-8 and TRBJ1-5; the D gene is possibly TRBD1 (5 bases). Germline V lookup: CDR1 SGHVS, CDR2 FQNEAQ. Trimming stripped 1 base from V and 6 bases from J, with 13 bases between. The CDR3 loop spans 15 amino acids. This CDR3 is CASSLEAREGQPQHF. In DNA form, the CDR3 reads TGTGCCAGCAGCTTAGAAGCCAGGGAGGGTCAGCCCCAGCATTTT.

The chain's CDR3 is CASILGGVNEQFF. The CDR3 coding sequence is TGTGCCAGCATCCTCGGGGGGGTGAATGAGCAGTTCTTC. The rearrangement links TRBV2 to TRBJ2-1, with 8 bases matching TRBD2. The V segment lost 7 bases and the J segment 7 bases; nucleotides outside the gene matches: 6. Germline loops: CDR1 SNHLY, CDR2 FYNNEI. The CDR3 consists of 13 residues.

This clonotype was seen more than once but under ten times. The J gene is TRBJ1-1, the V gene TRBV15, with D maybe TRBD1 (5 bases). The CDR3 consists of 14 residues. The germline gives CDR1 LNHNV, CDR2 YYDKDF (reference sequence). Trimming left V 3 bases short and J 3 bases short, with 11 bases between. The DNA of the CDR3 is TGTGCCACCAGCAGCAGGGATTTGGACACTGAAGCTTTCTTT. It translates to CATSSRDLDTEAFF.

This clonotype was recorded a few times. The chain combines TRBV11-2 with TRBJ2-7; D is unresolved. The CDR3 runs to 13 residues. Germline lookup yields CDR1 SGHAT and CDR2 FQNNGV. V gave up 2 bases and J gave up 3 bases, with 8 bases separating them. CDR3 residues: CASSLNSNYEQYV. The CDR3 bases are TGTGCCAGCAGCTTAAACAGTAACTACGAGCAGTACGTC.

At least ten counts were recorded for this clonotype. V gene TRBV7-2 combines with J gene TRBJ2-1; 8 bases are shared with TRBD1. Germline CDR1 reads SGHTA; CDR2 reads FQGNSA. Trimming took 6 bases from V and 7 from J; bases not matched to a gene: 11. The CDR3 is 15 amino acids. CDR3 in amino acids: CASSIRTGGFNEQFF. The CDR3 nucleotides read TGTGCCAGCAGTATTCGTACAGGGGGTTTTAATGAGCAGTTCTTC.

This clonotype has more than one count but fewer than ten. J is TRBJ2-1 and V is TRBV4-1; 7 bases agree with TRBD1. V was clipped by 3 bases and J by 1 base; unmatched bases: 9. CDR3 length: 17 amino acids. Germline CDR1 MGHRA, CDR2 YSYEKL. Here the CDR3 reads CASSHRRSRGSYNEQFF. In DNA, the CDR3 is TGCGCCAGCAGCCATCGAAGAAGCAGGGGGTCCTACAATGAGCAGTTCTTC.

This clonotype was seen a few times. This chain links TRBV11-2 with TRBJ2-3, with D uncertain. CDR1 is SGHAT and CDR2 is FQNNGV in the germline V gene. V lost 5 bases and J lost 2, with 8 bases in between. The CDR3 length is 13 residues. The CDR3 nucleotides are TGTGCCAGCAGCGGAAGTCTCACAGATACGCAGTATTTT. Residues: CASSGSLTDTQYF.

The J gene is TRBJ1-2, the V gene TRBV7-2; TRBD1 matches at 7 bases. V lost 5 bases to trimming and J lost 6 bases; unmatched junction nucleotides: 12. This CDR3 spans 15 amino acids. Germline CDR1 SGHTA, CDR2 FQGNSA. The CDR3 sequence is CASSPSSGTVNGYTF. The CDR3 DNA follows: TGTGCCAGCAGCCCCTCCTCCGGGACAGTTAATGGCTACACCTTC.

The gene calls are TRBV19 and TRBJ1-6, with 8 bases fitting TRBD1. The V and J ends lost 5 bases and 6 bases, in that order; junction bases with no gene match: 9. Germline-derived CDR1 and CDR2 are LNHDA and SQIVND (reference sequence). This CDR3 comprises 16 residues. The CDR3 loop is CASSEPRTGRNSPLHF. The CDR3 bases are TGTGCCAGTAGTGAACCTCGGACAGGGCGTAATTCACCCCTCCACTTT.

This clonotype was seen only a few times. The chain recombines TRBV19 with TRBJ2-1; D is unclear. Germline values: CDR1 LNHDA, CDR2 SQIVND (reference sequence). The V gene lost 6 bases and the J gene lost 0 bases, with 9 bases spanning the gap. This CDR3 has 14 amino acids. The CDR3 coding sequence is TGTGCCAGTAGCTCAGACGGCTCCTACAATGAGCAGTTCTTC. This encodes CASSSDGSYNEQFF.

The genes are TRBV7-9 and TRBJ2-5; D not certain. CDR3 length: 15 residues. V shed 3 bases and J shed 5 bases, with 16 bases lying between them. Looked up from germline, CDR1 is SEHNR and CDR2 is FQNEAQ (reference sequence). The CDR3 loop reads CASSFLRVMEETQYF. The CDR3 DNA is TGTGCCAGCAGCTTTCTTAGGGTGATGGAGGAGACCCAGTACTTC.

This clonotype was observed many times. The chain is built from TRBV7-2 and TRBJ2-1, with D possibly TRBD2 on 5 matching bases. V was trimmed by 5 bases and J by 10 bases, leaving 15 bases between them. CDR3 size: 13 residues. Germline CDR1 reads SGHTA; CDR2 reads FQGNSA. The CDR3: CASSLLGSFEQFF. As DNA, the CDR3 is TGTGCCAGCAGCCTCCTTGGGAGTTTCGAGCAGTTCTTC.

This chain connects TRBV2 to TRBJ2-3; 7 bases are shared with TRBD1. The junction had 5 bases not matched to a gene; V was cut back by 3 bases and J by 2 bases. CDR1 SNHLY and CDR2 FYNNEI come from the germline V gene. The CDR3 has 15 amino acids. CDR3 residues: CASSDGTVHTDTQYF. Here the CDR3 DNA reads TGTGCCAGCAGTGACGGGACAGTTCACACAGATACGCAGTATTTT. Using reference TRBV2 and TRBJ2-3 for the parts outside the CDR3, the full variable domain is EPEVTQTPSHQVTQMGQEVILRCVPISNHLYFYWYRQILGQKVEFLVSFYNNEISEKSEIFDDQFSVERPDGSNFTLKIRSTKLEDSAMYFCASSDGTVHTDTQYFGPGTRLTVL.

This clonotype was detected only a few times. The chain links TRBV4-2 to TRBJ2-1; TRBD1 aligns across 7 bases. Germline CDR1 reads LGHNA; CDR2 reads YNFKEQ. The ends lost 0 bases at V and 0 bases at J; junction bases unmatched: 5. The CDR3 covers 17 residues. DNA for the CDR3: TGTGCCAGCAGCCAAGAGACAGGGCAACGCTCCTACAATGAGCAGTTCTTC. Translating gives CASSQETGQRSYNEQFF.

The table lists this clonotype with a few counts. The V and J genes are TRBV6-2 or TRBV6-3 and TRBJ2-7, with D perhaps TRBD2 (6 bases). The length of the CDR3 is 14 residues. V was clipped by 2 bases and J by 4 bases, with 12 bases between them. Looked up from germline, CDR1 is MNHEY and CDR2 is SVGEGT. This CDR3 is CASSYAEGGYEQYV. CDR3 in DNA: TGTGCCAGCAGTTACGCGGAGGGTGGGTACGAGCAGTACGTC.

V usage is TRBV24-1 and J usage is TRBJ1-5, with D possibly TRBD1 on 6 matching bases. This CDR3 comprises 13 residues. The V end lost 9 bases, the J end lost 2 bases, and 10 bases lay between the germline ends. The germline CDR1 and CDR2 sequences are KGHDR and SFDVKD. The chain's CDR3 is CATGQSGNQPQHF. The CDR3 region has the DNA TGTGCCACCGGACAGTCTGGCAATCAGCCCCAGCATTTT.

This chain links TRBV6-1 with TRBJ2-7; D is possibly TRBD1 (6 bases). Germline V gene sequence: CDR1 MNHNS, CDR2 SASEGT. Deletions cut 4 bases from V and 5 bases from J, with 12 bases between. The length of the CDR3 is 13 residues. The CDR3 DNA sequence: TGTGCCAGCAGTGGCAGGGGTCTCGACGAGCAGTACGTC. The encoded protein is CASSGRGLDEQYV.

Only a few counts were recorded for this clonotype. V and J are TRBV27 and TRBJ1-4, with a weak D call TRBD1 (5 bases). The V end was cut by 0 bases, the J end by 11 bases, with 16 bases between. Germline CDR1 is MNHEY and CDR2 is SMNVEV (reference sequence). This CDR3 has 15 amino acids. The CDR3 region is CASSLSGTPSTKLFF. DNA of the CDR3: TGTGCCAGCAGTTTATCGGGGACCCCGTCCACTAAACTGTTTTTT.

This clonotype was counted many times. The rearrangement links TRBV7-6 to TRBJ1-1; D remains unclear. Germline V gives CDR1 SGHVS, CDR2 FNYEAQ. V shed 1 base and J shed 1 base, with 7 bases lying between them. The CDR3 is 14 amino acids. The CDR3 sequence is CASSLGFGNTEAFF. CDR3 DNA sequence: TGTGCCAGCAGCTTAGGGTTCGGGAACACTGAAGCTTTCTTT.

A few counts support this clonotype. The chain uses TRBV6-6 and TRBJ1-5, with D maybe TRBD1 (5 bases). The CDR3 runs to 20 residues. Germline V gives CDR1 MNHNY, CDR2 SVGAGI (reference sequence). V was pared by 2 bases and J by 0 bases, with 23 bases between. CDR3 nucleotide sequence: TGTGCCAGCAGTTACGAATGGGACCGCCCCGGACGGTATAGCAATCAGCCCCAGCATTTT. Amino acids: CASSYEWDRPGRYSNQPQHF.

The chain recombines TRBV6-5 with TRBJ1-6; 7 bases fit TRBD1. CDR3 length equals 16 residues. V lost 5 bases, J lost 3 bases, and 7 bases stayed unmatched. Germline loops: CDR1 MNHEY, CDR2 SVGAGI. CDR3 sequence: CASSPQGVLYNSPLHF. CDR3 nucleotides: TGTGCCAGCAGTCCCCAGGGGGTTCTCTATAATTCACCCCTCCACTTT.

In this sample, this clonotype turned up a few times. The chain uses TRBV10-2 and TRBJ1-5; 8 bases map to TRBD1. The CDR3 extends over 14 amino acids. Unmatched junction bases numbered 4, after V lost 6 bases and J lost 3 bases. From germline, CDR1 is WSHSY and CDR2 SAAADI. Here the CDR3 reads CASSHRGVNQPQHF. The DNA of the CDR3 is TGCGCCAGCAGCCACAGGGGGGTCAATCAGCCCCAGCATTTT.

This clonotype was observed a handful of times. The V call is TRBV28, the J call TRBJ2-6; tentatively, D is TRBD1 (6 bases). V gave up 3 bases and J gave up 2 bases, with 11 bases separating them. Germline CDR1 reads MDHEN; CDR2 reads SYDVKM. The CDR3 loop spans 16 amino acids. In nucleotides, the CDR3 is TGTGCCAGCAGTTTGAGGGGGTTGACTGGGGCCAACGTCCTGACTTTC. This translates into CASSLRGLTGANVLTF. Full variable domain (remainder filled in from reference TRBV28 and TRBJ2-6): DVKVTQSSRYLVKRTGEKVFLECVQDMDHENMFWYRQDPGLGLRLIYFSYDVKMKEKGDIPEGYSVSREKKERFSLILESASTNQTSMYLCASSLRGLTGANVLTFGAGSRLTVL.